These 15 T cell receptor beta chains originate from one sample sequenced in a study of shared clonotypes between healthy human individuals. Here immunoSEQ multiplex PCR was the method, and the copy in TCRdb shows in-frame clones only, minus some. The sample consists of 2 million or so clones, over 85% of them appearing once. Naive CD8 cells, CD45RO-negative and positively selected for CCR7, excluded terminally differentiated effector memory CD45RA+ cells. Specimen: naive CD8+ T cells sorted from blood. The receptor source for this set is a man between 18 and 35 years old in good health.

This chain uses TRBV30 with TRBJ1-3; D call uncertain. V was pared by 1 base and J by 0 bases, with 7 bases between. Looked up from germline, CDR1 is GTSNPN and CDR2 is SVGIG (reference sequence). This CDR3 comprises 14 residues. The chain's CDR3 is CAWSEKYSGNTIYF. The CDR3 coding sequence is TGTGCCTGGAGTGAGAAATACTCTGGAAACACCATATATTTT.

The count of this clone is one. The CDR3 DNA is TGTGCCAGCAGCTCATTCAGACGGGACTATGGCTACACCTTC. Amino acids: CASSSFRRDYGYTF. The V call is TRBV7-9, the J call TRBJ1-2; D gene unclear. Looked up from germline, CDR1 is SEHNR and CDR2 is FQNEAQ (reference sequence). V was trimmed by 4 bases and J by 3 bases, leaving 12 bases between them. CDR3 size: 14 residues.

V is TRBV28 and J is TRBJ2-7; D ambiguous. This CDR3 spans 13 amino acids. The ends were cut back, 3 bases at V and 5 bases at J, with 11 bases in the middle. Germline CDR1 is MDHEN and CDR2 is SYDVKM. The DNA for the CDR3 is TGTGCCAGCAGTTTCCGCCCGGACCACGAGCAGTACTTC. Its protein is CASSFRPDHEQYF.

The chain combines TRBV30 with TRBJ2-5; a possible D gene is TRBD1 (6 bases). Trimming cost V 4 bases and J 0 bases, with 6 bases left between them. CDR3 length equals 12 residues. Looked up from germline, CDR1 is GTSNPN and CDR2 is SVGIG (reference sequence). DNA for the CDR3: TGTGCCTGGACAGGGGACCAAGAGACCCAGTACTTC. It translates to CAWTGDQETQYF.

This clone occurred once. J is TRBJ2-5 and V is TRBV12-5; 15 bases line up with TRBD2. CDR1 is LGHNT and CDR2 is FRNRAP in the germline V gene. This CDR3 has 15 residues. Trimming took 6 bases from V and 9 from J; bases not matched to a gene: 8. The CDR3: CASGYGTSGGLAQYF. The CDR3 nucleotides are TGTGCTAGTGGCTACGGGACTAGCGGGGGGTTGGCCCAGTACTTC.

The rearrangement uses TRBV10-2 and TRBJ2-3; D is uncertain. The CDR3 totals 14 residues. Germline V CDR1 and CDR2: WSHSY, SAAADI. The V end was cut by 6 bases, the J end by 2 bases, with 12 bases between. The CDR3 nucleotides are TGCGCCAGCAGCGACCTTCAGGCCACAGATACGCAGTATTTT. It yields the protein CASSDLQATDTQYF.

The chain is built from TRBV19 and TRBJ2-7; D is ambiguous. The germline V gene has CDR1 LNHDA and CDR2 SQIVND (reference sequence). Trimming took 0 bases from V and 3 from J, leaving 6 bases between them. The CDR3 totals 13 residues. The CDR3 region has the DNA TGTGCCAGTAGTATAGATGTGCTCTACGAGCAGTACTTC. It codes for CASSIDVLYEQYF.

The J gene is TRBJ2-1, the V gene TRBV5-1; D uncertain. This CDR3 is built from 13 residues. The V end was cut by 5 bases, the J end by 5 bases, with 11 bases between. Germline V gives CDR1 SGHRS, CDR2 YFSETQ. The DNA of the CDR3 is TGCGCCAGCAGTACGGAGTGGGACAATGAGCAGTTCTTC. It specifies CASSTEWDNEQFF.

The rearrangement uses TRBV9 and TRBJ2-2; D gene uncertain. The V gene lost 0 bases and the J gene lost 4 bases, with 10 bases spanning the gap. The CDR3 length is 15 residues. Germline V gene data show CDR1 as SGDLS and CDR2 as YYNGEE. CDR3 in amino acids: CASSVERLGTGELFF. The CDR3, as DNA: TGTGCCAGCAGCGTAGAACGATTGGGCACCGGGGAGCTGTTTTTT.

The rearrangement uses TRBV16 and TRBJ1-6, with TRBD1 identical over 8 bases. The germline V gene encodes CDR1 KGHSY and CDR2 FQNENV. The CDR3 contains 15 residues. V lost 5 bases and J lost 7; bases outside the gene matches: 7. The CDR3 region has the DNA TGTGCCAGCAGCTCTGCAGGGGGCTGGAATTCACCCCTCCACTTT. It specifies CASSSAGGWNSPLHF.

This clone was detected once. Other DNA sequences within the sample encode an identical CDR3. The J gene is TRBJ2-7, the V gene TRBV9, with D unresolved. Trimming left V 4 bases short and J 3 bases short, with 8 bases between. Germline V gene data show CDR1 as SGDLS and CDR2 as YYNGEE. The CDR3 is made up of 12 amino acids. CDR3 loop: CASSPSGYEQYF. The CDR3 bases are TGTGCCAGCAGCCCCTCCGGCTACGAGCAGTACTTC. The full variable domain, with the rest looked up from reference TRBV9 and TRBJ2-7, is DSGVTQTPKHLITATGQRVTLRCSPRSGDLSVYWYQQSLDQGLQFLIQYYNGEERAKGNILERFSAQQFPDLHSELNLSSLELGDSALYFCASSPSGYEQYFGPGTRLTVT.

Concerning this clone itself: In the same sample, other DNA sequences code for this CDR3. CDR3 sequence: CASSLAGTYNEQFF. As DNA, the CDR3 is TGTGCCAGCAGCTTAGCGGGGACTTACAATGAGCAGTTCTTC. The chain couples TRBV7-9 to TRBJ2-1; D is perhaps TRBD2 (6 bases). The CDR3 runs to 14 residues. Germline V lookup: CDR1 SEHNR, CDR2 FQNEAQ (reference sequence). The V gene lost 0 bases and the J gene lost 4 bases, with 7 bases spanning the gap.

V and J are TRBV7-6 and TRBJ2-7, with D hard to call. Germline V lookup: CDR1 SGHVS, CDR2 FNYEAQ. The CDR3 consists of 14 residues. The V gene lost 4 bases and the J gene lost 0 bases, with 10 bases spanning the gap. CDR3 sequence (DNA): TGTGCCAGCAGCTCTACAACGAGCTCCTACGAGCAGTACTTC. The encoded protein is CASSSTTSSYEQYF.

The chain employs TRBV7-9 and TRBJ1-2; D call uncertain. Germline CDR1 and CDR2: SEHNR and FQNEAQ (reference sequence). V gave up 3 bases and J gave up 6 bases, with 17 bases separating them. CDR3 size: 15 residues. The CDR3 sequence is CASSLSGSAVNGYTF. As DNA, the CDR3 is TGTGCCAGCAGCTTGAGCGGGTCCGCTGTAAATGGCTACACCTTC.

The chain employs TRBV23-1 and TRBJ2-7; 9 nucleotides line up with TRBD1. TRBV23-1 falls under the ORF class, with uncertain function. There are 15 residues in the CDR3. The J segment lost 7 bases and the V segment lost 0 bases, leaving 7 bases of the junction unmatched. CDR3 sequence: CASSQSRTGAREQYF. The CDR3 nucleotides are TGCGCCAGCAGTCAATCACGGACAGGGGCGCGAGAGCAGTACTTC.